This TCR beta chain was obtained from a study of shared clonotypes between healthy human individuals. Across the study: Three plates each covered CD4 naive and memory; CD8 naive two, CD8 memory one.

Germline lookup yields CDR1 MGHRA and CDR2 YSYEKL. V shed 0 bases and J shed 9 bases, with 12 bases lying between them. The CDR3 spans 14 residues. A remark on this clone: The target antigen is unknown.

Study results and limitations: An expected dependence of interdonor clonotype sharing on sequencing depth was noted. Of the naive CD4 clonotypes, roughly 5.2% were shared across a handful of donors.

Method: immunoSEQ multiplex PCR; TCRdb's copy keeps in-frame clones and lacks some. In the table there are approximately 320,000 clones, about nine tenths of which are singletons. The chain has TRBV4-1 and TRBJ1-5; D unclear. The sample comprised memory CD8+ T cells sorted from blood. The sample's subset: CD45RO+ cells pooled with CCR7-negative TemRA cells. The TCR sequence derives from a man between 18 and 35 years old in good health. The CDR3 DNA reads TGCGCCAGCAGCCAAGATATAATTAGGCGGCCCCAGCATTTT. This sequence encodes CASSQDIIRRPQHF.